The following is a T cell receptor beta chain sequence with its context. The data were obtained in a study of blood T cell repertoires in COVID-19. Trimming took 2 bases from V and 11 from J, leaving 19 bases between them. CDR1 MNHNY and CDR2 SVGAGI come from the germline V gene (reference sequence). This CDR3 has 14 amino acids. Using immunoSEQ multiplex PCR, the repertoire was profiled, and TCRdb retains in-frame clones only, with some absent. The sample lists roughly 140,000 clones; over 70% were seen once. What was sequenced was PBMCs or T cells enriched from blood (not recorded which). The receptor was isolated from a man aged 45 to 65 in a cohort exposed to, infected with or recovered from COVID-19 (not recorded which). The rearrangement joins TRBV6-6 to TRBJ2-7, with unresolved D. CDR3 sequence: CASSYAATLGIEYF. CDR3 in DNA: TGTGCCAGCAGTTACGCGGCCACTCTAGGAATCGAGTACTTC.